This TCR beta chain originates from a study of beta chain features in type 1 diabetes. Study results and limitations: The study notes PCR might favor shorter templates equally in patients and controls. Patients with type 1 diabetes carried fewer insertions and had more deletions at their VDJ junctions.

Reverse transcribing all isolated RNA meant expressed TCRB transcripts were sequenced. Assay used: immunoSEQ multiplex PCR; TCRdb lists only in-frame clones, some missing. The sample has about 400,000 clones; around 12% are singletons. By way of CD45RO/CCR7/CD25/CD127/CD95/CD27, the CD4+ regulatory, stem cell-like memory, central memory and naive cells were sorted. Without exception, sorted populations had purity beyond 98%. Of note for this clone: Its matching antigen is unknown. Other DNA sequences in the same sample also yield this CDR3.

Germline CDR1 reads SGHNT; CDR2 reads YYREEE (reference sequence). Germline trimming cut 0 bases from V and 1 base from J; bases unmatched to any gene: 3. CDR3 length equals 15 residues. The chain couples TRBV5-4 to TRBJ2-7, with 8 bases matching TRBD1. The clonotype originates from a man between 18 and 29 years old in good health. Sample: naive CD4+ T cells from blood. The CDR3 loop reads CASSLGGQGSYEQYF. The CDR3 nucleotides read TGTGCCAGCAGCTTGGGTGGACAGGGATCCTACGAGCAGTACTTC.